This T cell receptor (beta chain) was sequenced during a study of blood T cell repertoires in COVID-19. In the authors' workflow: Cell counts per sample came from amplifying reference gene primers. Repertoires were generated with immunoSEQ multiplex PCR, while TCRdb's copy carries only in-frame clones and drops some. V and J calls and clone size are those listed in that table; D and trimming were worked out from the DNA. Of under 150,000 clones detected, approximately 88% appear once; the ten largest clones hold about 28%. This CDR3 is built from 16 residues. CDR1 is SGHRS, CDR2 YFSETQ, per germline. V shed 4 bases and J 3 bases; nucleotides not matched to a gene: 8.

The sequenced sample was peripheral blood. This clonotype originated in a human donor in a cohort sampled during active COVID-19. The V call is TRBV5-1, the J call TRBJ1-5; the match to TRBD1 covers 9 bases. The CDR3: CASSPTGTGSNQPQHF. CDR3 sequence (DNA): TGCGCCAGCAGCCCGACCGGGACAGGGTCCAATCAGCCCCAGCATTTT.